The clone carrying this TCR beta chain has a single count. Genomic DNA was the PCR template. Amplification of the beta chain CDR3 used 30 forward and 13 reverse multiplex primers. From the multiplex PCR reads, TCRdb called clonotypes with MiXCR, one entry per CDR3 protein. Found here are about 290,000 distinct CDR3 sequences, 40% to 50% of them singletons; the top ten hold about 13%. The data were obtained in a study of type 1 and type 2 diabetes patients. Study information: CD4+ or CD8+ T cells were positively selected from PBMCs with microbeads.

CDR3 length: 13 residues. Trimming removed 3 bases from V and 8 bases from J, with 14 bases in between. Germline CDR1 is SGHRS and CDR2 is YFSETQ. The V and J genes are TRBV5-1 and TRBJ1-1; no clear D gene. The source of this sequence is a man aged 18 to 35 with type 2 diabetes. Input material: peripheral blood mononuclear cells (PBMCs). The CDR3 DNA is TGCGCCAGCAGCTCGGACCTTCTGATAGAAGCTTTCTTT. This sequence encodes CASSSDLLIEAFF.